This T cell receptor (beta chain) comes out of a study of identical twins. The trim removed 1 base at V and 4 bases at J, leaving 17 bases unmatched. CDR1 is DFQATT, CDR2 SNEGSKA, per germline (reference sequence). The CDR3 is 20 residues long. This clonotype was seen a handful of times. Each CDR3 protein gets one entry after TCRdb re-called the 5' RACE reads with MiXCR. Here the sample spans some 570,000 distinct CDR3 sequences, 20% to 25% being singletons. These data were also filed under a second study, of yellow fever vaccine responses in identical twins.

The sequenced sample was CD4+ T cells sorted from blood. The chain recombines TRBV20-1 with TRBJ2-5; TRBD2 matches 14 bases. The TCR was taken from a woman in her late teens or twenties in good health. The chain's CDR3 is CSARGLDTTRGLAGVETQYF. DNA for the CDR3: TGCAGTGCTAGAGGATTGGATACGACGCGGGGACTAGCGGGAGTAGAGACCCAGTACTTC.